These 32 T cell receptor beta chains came from one sample sequenced in a study of blood T cell repertoires in COVID-19. Clones were sequenced by immunoSEQ multiplex PCR, and TCRdb holds only the in-frame ones, with some missing. The data hold approximately 240,000 clones, with 75% to 85% observed a single time. The sequenced sample consisted of peripheral blood. The receptors originated from a woman aged 40 to 50 who had recovered from COVID-19.

The rearrangement joins TRBV7-3 to TRBJ2-2, with 7 positions matching TRBD1. The germline V gene encodes CDR1 SGHTA and CDR2 FQGTGA. V lost 5 bases and J lost 2; bases outside the gene matches: 5. The CDR3 is 15 residues long. CDR3 coding DNA: TGTGCCAGCAGCCTGGGACAGCTAAACACCGGGGAGCTGTTTTTT. It encodes CASSLGQLNTGELFF.

This clone was observed once. The V and J genes are TRBV9 and TRBJ2-3, with D possibly matching TRBD1 (6 bases). The CDR3 has 14 amino acids. Trimming removed 4 bases from V and 2 bases from J, with 11 bases in between. The germline gives CDR1 SGDLS, CDR2 YYNGEE. The CDR3 loop reads CASSFRQATDTQYF. The CDR3 DNA reads TGTGCCAGCAGCTTTCGACAGGCCACAGATACGCAGTATTTT.

The chain combines TRBV12-3 or TRBV12-4 with TRBJ2-3; D remains ambiguous. There are 11 residues in the CDR3. The germline V and J ends were trimmed by 7 bases and 7 bases, with 9 bases remaining between them. CDR3 in DNA: TGTGCCAGCAACACGGGTTATACGCAGTATTTT. It yields the protein CASNTGYTQYF.

Only a few counts were recorded for this clone. The chain joins TRBV19 to TRBJ1-5; 10 bases agree with TRBD1. With V trimmed by 6 bases and J by 2 bases, 1 base remained unmatched. The V gene's germline CDR1 is LNHDA and CDR2 SQIVND (reference sequence). The CDR3 loop spans 14 amino acids. CDR3: CASSGTGGNQPQHF. As DNA, the CDR3 is TGTGCCAGTAGCGGGACAGGGGGCAATCAGCCCCAGCATTTT.

The chain links TRBV7-2 to TRBJ1-2; 8 bases agree with TRBD1. With V trimmed by 5 bases and J by 7 bases, 9 bases remained unmatched. This CDR3 has 14 amino acids. Germline V gene sequence: CDR1 SGHTA, CDR2 FQGNSA. The CDR3 DNA reads TGTGCCAGCAGCACCGCGGACAGGGTCCGTGGCTACACCTTC. It yields the protein CASSTADRVRGYTF.

This sequence joins TRBV19 and TRBJ2-2; 8 positions match TRBD1. Germline V lookup: CDR1 LNHDA, CDR2 SQIVND (reference sequence). J lost 6 bases, V lost 6 bases, and 12 bases had no gene match. The CDR3 loop spans 16 amino acids. CDR3 region: CASRPPPGGSAGELFF. CDR3 in DNA: TGTGCCAGTAGACCTCCTCCAGGGGGCTCTGCCGGGGAGCTGTTTTTT.

The gene calls are TRBV19 and TRBJ1-4; D may be TRBD1 (5 bases). Trimming removed 6 bases from V and 6 bases from J, with 20 bases in between. CDR1 and CDR2 (germline): LNHDA, SQIVND (reference sequence). The CDR3 spans 16 residues. The CDR3 here is CASRPVIRATDEKLFF. The CDR3 nucleotides are TGTGCCAGTAGACCAGTCATCAGGGCCACTGATGAAAAACTGTTTTTT.

The chain has TRBV6-2 or TRBV6-3 and TRBJ2-7, with 8 positions matching TRBD1. Germline V CDR1 and CDR2: MNHEY, SVGEGT. The ends lost 5 bases at V and 4 bases at J; junction bases unmatched: 16. The CDR3 contains 17 residues. For the CDR3, the DNA is TGTGCCAGCAGTCCACTCCGACGACAGGGGAGACTTTACGAGCAGTACTTC. Protein product: CASSPLRRQGRLYEQYF.

The chain is built from TRBV25-1 and TRBJ2-5; tentative D call: TRBD1 (5 bases). The CDR3 is 17 residues long. V was clipped by 4 bases and J by 5 bases, with 23 bases between them. The germline CDR1 and CDR2 sequences are MGHDK and SYGVNS. This CDR3 reads CASSAPLGRAVSETQYF. CDR3 nucleotides: TGTGCCAGCAGTGCCCCCCTCGGCAGGGCCGTGTCTGAGACCCAGTACTTC.

The chain couples TRBV27 to TRBJ2-3, with D hard to call. Germline V gene lookup returns CDR1 MNHEY and CDR2 SMNVEV (reference sequence). The CDR3 length is 15 residues. Trimming shortened V by 3 bases and J by 7 bases, and 17 bases separated the two germline ends. CDR3 residues: CASSLSPDGSNTQYF. DNA of the CDR3: TGTGCCAGCAGTTTGAGCCCTGACGGGTCGAATACGCAGTATTTT.

The sample holds a few counts of this clone. The rearrangement links TRBV13 to TRBJ1-1; 8 bases are a match to TRBD1. The CDR3 runs 14 residues. Germline CDR1 reads PRHDT; CDR2 reads FYEKMQ (reference sequence). V lost 7 bases and J lost 5; bases outside the gene matches: 9. CDR3 protein: CASTKDRGVTEAFF. The CDR3 DNA reads as TGTGCCAGCACCAAAGACAGGGGAGTGACTGAAGCTTTCTTT.

In regard to this clone: In the same sample, other DNA sequences code for this CDR3. The chain has TRBV6-5 and TRBJ1-1; TRBD1 matches 9 bases. The germline CDR1 and CDR2 sequences are MNHEY and SVGAGI. Trimming cost V 0 bases and J 11 bases; bases outside gene matches: 7. The CDR3 spans 14 residues. DNA of the CDR3: TGTGCCAGCAGTTACTCCCGTCGGACAGGGGAGGCTTTCTTT. It encodes CASSYSRRTGEAFF.

The rearrangement uses TRBV28 and TRBJ1-1; D unclear. The germline V gene has CDR1 MDHEN and CDR2 SYDVKM. This CDR3 is built from 12 residues. V was pared by 3 bases and J by 4 bases, with 6 bases between. CDR3 nucleotide sequence: TGTGCCAGCAGTTTCGGGGTCACTGAAGCTTTCTTT. Protein sequence: CASSFGVTEAFF.

The chain combines TRBV5-1 with TRBJ2-5, with 13 bases lining up with TRBD2. Germline V gives CDR1 SGHRS, CDR2 YFSETQ. With V trimmed by 4 bases and J by 2 bases, 5 bases remained unmatched. This CDR3 contains 16 residues. CDR3 region: CASSPTLAGGQETQYF. The CDR3 coding sequence is TGCGCCAGCAGCCCGACACTAGCGGGGGGGCAAGAGACCCAGTACTTC.

The chain joins TRBV2 to TRBJ2-5; 9 bases fit TRBD1. V lost 8 bases, J lost 5 bases, and 6 bases stayed unmatched. From germline, CDR1 is SNHLY and CDR2 FYNNEI. This CDR3 is built from 13 residues. CDR3 DNA sequence: TGTGCCAGCGCAAGGGGACAGGGTGAGACCCAGTACTTC. Amino acids: CASARGQGETQYF.

The J gene is TRBJ2-5, the V gene TRBV2; 8 nucleotides line up with TRBD2. The CDR3 is 16 amino acids. In germline, CDR1 is SNHLY, CDR2 FYNNEI. V was clipped by 0 bases and J by 5 bases; unmatched bases: 8. The CDR3 protein is CASSEAAPGLEETQYF. The CDR3 coding sequence is TGTGCCAGCAGTGAAGCGGCTCCGGGACTAGAGGAGACCCAGTACTTC.

V usage is TRBV3-1 (or the pseudogene TRBV3-2) and J usage is TRBJ2-3, with 12 bases that match TRBD2. V lost 0 bases, J lost 13 bases, and 8 bases stayed unmatched. The CDR3 totals 15 residues. Germline V CDR1 and CDR2: LGHDT, YNNKEL (reference sequence). CDR3 nucleotide sequence: TGTGCCAGCAGCCAAGATAGCCTAGCGGGGGGGCGAAAGTATTTT. Its translation: CASSQDSLAGGRKYF.

The rearrangement joins TRBV6-2 or TRBV6-3 to TRBJ1-5; maybe TRBD1 (5 bases). Trimming took 2 bases from V and 5 from J, leaving 16 bases between them. CDR1 MNHEY and CDR2 SVGEGT come from the germline V gene. The CDR3 extends over 16 amino acids. Here the CDR3 DNA reads TGTGCCAGCAGTTACATCCAGGGCATGGTCCATCAGCCCCAGCATTTT. It specifies CASSYIQGMVHQPQHF.

The chain employs TRBV2 and TRBJ2-1, with D tentatively TRBD2 (5 bases). This CDR3 is built from 15 residues. The V end was cut by 1 base, the J end by 0 bases, with 7 bases between. Germline CDR1 SNHLY, CDR2 FYNNEI. CDR3 loop: CASSEGESSYNEQFF. The CDR3 DNA follows: TGTGCCAGCAGTGAAGGGGAGTCCTCCTACAATGAGCAGTTCTTC. Combining the CDR3 with reference TRBV2 and TRBJ2-1 gives the whole variable domain EPEVTQTPSHQVTQMGQEVILRCVPISNHLYFYWYRQILGQKVEFLVSFYNNEISEKSEIFDDQFSVERPDGSNFTLKIRSTKLEDSAMYFCASSEGESSYNEQFFGPGTRLTVL.

The chain links TRBV4-3 to TRBJ1-4, with 7 nucleotides matching TRBD1. This CDR3 has 16 residues. Per germline, CDR1 LGHNA and CDR2 YSLEER. Trimming cost V 3 bases and J 4 bases; bases outside gene matches: 8. The CDR3 DNA reads TGCGCCAGCAGCCAGGGCCCCGGGACAGATAATGAAAAACTGTTTTTT. It encodes CASSQGPGTDNEKLFF.

About this clone itself: The same CDR3 arises from other DNA sequences in this sample as well. The V gene is TRBV7-9, the J gene TRBJ1-1, with 7 bases lining up with TRBD1. CDR1 is SEHNR, CDR2 FQNEAQ, per germline (reference sequence). Trimming took 5 bases from V and 5 from J; bases not matched to a gene: 8. This CDR3 is 14 amino acids long. CDR3 coding DNA: TGTGCCAGCAGCGCCCGACAGGGCGGGACTGAAGCTTTCTTT. Its translation: CASSARQGGTEAFF.

The chain recombines TRBV2 with TRBJ1-2, with D unclear. V lost 2 bases, J lost 0 bases, and 10 bases lay in between. Germline CDR1 reads SNHLY; CDR2 reads FYNNEI. There are 15 residues in the CDR3. For the CDR3, the DNA is TGTGCCAGCAGTGAATTGGCTGGAGCTAACTATGGCTACACCTTC. Residues: CASSELAGANYGYTF.

The gene calls are TRBV7-2 and TRBJ2-7; D ambiguous. Per germline, CDR1 SGHTA and CDR2 FQGNSA. This CDR3 is built from 12 residues. Between the trimmed V and J ends, which lost 5 bases and 6 bases, there was a span of 11 bases. The CDR3 here is CASSALIGEQYF. CDR3 coding DNA: TGTGCCAGCAGCGCACTTATCGGCGAGCAGTACTTC.

This clone has a single count. The chain is built from TRBV7-2 and TRBJ1-5; 8 nucleotides match TRBD1. Germline CDR1 SGHTA, CDR2 FQGNSA. The CDR3 covers 15 residues. V lost 5 bases, J lost 6 bases, and 9 bases stayed unmatched. For the CDR3, the DNA is TGTGCCAGCAGCCCCGGGACAGGTAGCGGTCAGCCCCAGCATTTT. Protein: CASSPGTGSGQPQHF.

V is TRBV2 and J is TRBJ1-1, with 7 bases fitting TRBD1. The germline V gene has CDR1 SNHLY and CDR2 FYNNEI. Losses at the gene ends were 5 bases for V and 2 bases for J; bases not matched to a gene: 5. There are 14 residues in the CDR3. In DNA, the CDR3 is TGTGCCAGCAGTCTCGGGACAGTTAACACTGAAGCTTTCTTT. Protein sequence: CASSLGTVNTEAFF. Drawing the rest from reference TRBV2 and TRBJ1-1, the complete variable domain is EPEVTQTPSHQVTQMGQEVILRCVPISNHLYFYWYRQILGQKVEFLVSFYNNEISEKSEIFDDQFSVERPDGSNFTLKIRSTKLEDSAMYFCASSLGTVNTEAFFGQGTRLTVV.

The chain links TRBV28 to TRBJ1-5, with D possibly matching TRBD1 (5 bases). V lost 1 base and J 2 bases, leaving 12 bases between the germline ends. Germline CDR1 reads MDHEN; CDR2 reads SYDVKM. The CDR3 has 16 residues. The CDR3 loop is CASSLLIRGGNQPQHF. CDR3 nucleotides: TGTGCCAGCAGTTTATTAATTAGGGGTGGCAATCAGCCCCAGCATTTT.

This chain connects TRBV19 to TRBJ1-6; TRBD1 matches 8 bases. The junction had 12 bases not matched to a gene; V was cut back by 7 bases and J by 10 bases. Germline values: CDR1 LNHDA, CDR2 SQIVND (reference sequence). The CDR3 is 15 residues long. CDR3: CASTKGQGRGSPLHF. CDR3 in DNA: TGTGCCAGTACCAAAGGACAGGGCAGGGGATCACCCCTCCACTTT.

V gene TRBV6-5 combines with J gene TRBJ2-2; perhaps TRBD2 as D (6 bases). The CDR3 covers 15 residues. Deletions cut 5 bases from V and 0 bases from J, with 10 bases between. Germline V lookup: CDR1 MNHEY, CDR2 SVGAGI. The DNA of the CDR3 is TGTGCCAGCAGTACCGGGACTGCGAACACCGGGGAGCTGTTTTTT. Protein sequence: CASSTGTANTGELFF.

This clone was observed once. V usage is TRBV7-8 and J usage is TRBJ2-1; 7 nucleotides align to TRBD2. The CDR3 runs to 17 residues. V shed 0 bases and J 1 base; nucleotides not matched to a gene: 6. The germline CDR1 and CDR2 sequences are SGHVS and FQNEAQ. CDR3 residues: CASSLARGDFSYNEQFF. Here the CDR3 DNA reads TGTGCCAGCAGCTTAGCCCGGGGGGATTTTTCCTACAATGAGCAGTTCTTC.

The CDR3 nucleotides read TGCGCCAGCAGGCGACAGGGGGGCACGAAAGAGACCCAGTACTTC. It translates to CASRRQGGTKETQYF. The gene calls are TRBV5-1 and TRBJ2-5; 9 bases are a match to TRBD1. V was clipped by 5 bases and J by 3 bases; unmatched bases: 8. There are 15 residues in the CDR3. In germline, CDR1 is SGHRS, CDR2 YFSETQ.

V gene TRBV25-1 combines with J gene TRBJ2-7; perhaps TRBD2 as D (6 bases). Per the germline V gene, CDR1 is MGHDK and CDR2 is SYGVNS. V was cut by 5 bases and J by 5 bases, with 13 bases left in between. The CDR3 length is 13 residues. CDR3 DNA sequence: TGTGCCAGCAGTCGGGGGTTTGGCCACGAGCAGTACTTC. Translated: CASSRGFGHEQYF.

The chain is built from TRBV20-1 and TRBJ2-1; no reliable D call. Looked up from germline, CDR1 is DFQATT and CDR2 is SNEGSKA (reference sequence). V lost 6 bases and J lost 7, with 19 bases in between. The CDR3 is 14 amino acids. The CDR3 reads CSASFGSVVNEQFF. In DNA form, the CDR3 reads TGCAGTGCAAGTTTCGGGTCCGTTGTGAATGAGCAGTTCTTC.